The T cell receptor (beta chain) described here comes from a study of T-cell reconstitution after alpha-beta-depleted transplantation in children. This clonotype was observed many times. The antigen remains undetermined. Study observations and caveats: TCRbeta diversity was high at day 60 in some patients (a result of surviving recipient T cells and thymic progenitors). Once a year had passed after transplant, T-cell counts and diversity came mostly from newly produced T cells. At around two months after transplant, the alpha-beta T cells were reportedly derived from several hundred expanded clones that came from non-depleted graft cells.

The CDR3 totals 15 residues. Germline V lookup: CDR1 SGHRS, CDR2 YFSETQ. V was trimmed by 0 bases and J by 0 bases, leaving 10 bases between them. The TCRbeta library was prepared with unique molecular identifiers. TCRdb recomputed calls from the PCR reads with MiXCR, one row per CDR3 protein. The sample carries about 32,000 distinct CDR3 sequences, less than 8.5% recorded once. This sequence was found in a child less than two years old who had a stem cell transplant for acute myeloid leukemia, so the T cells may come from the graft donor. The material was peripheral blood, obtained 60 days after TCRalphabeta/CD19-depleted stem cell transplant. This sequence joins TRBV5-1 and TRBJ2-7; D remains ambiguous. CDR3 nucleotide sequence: TGCGCCAGCAGCTTGGCCAAGGATAGCTCCTACGAGCAGTACTTC. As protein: CASSLAKDSSYEQYF.